A single sample is the source of the 9 T cell receptor beta chains below, sequenced in a study of glioma-infiltrating T cells after dendritic cell vaccination. The method was immunoSEQ multiplex PCR; TCRdb's version includes in-frame clones alone and lacks a portion of them. Seen here are over 90,000 clones, under 90% observed once, and the top ten hold just under 3%. The sample consisted of blood, taken before dendritic cell vaccination. These receptors originate from a human donor with glioblastoma.

The V call is TRBV7-2, the J call TRBJ1-2; perhaps TRBD1 as D (6 bases). Trimming removed 1 base at V and 8 bases at J, with 17 bases between. Germline values: CDR1 SGHTA, CDR2 FQGNSA. There are 15 residues in the CDR3. CDR3 bases: TGTGCCAGCAGCTTAGAAAGTGGGTACAGGGTCGGCTACACCTTC. Translated: CASSLESGYRVGYTF. The full variable domain, completed using reference TRBV7-2 and TRBJ1-2, is GAGVSQSPSNKVTEKGKDVELRCDPISGHTALYWYRQSLGQGLEFLIYFQGNSAPDKSGLPSDRFSAERTGGSVSTLTIQRTQQEDSAVYLCASSLESGYRVGYTFGSGTRLTVV.

V and J are TRBV29-1 and TRBJ2-7; D perhaps matches TRBD2 (6 bases). The CDR3 loop spans 10 amino acids. The V gene's germline CDR1 is SQVTM and CDR2 ANQGSEA. Trimming left V 3 bases short and J 7 bases short, with 7 bases between. The CDR3 DNA reads TGCAGCGTTGAGGAGGGGGAGCAGTACTTC. The encoded protein is CSVEEGEQYF.

This chain links TRBV7-9 with TRBJ2-1, with 7 nucleotides matching TRBD1. Germline-derived CDR1 and CDR2 are SEHNR and FQNEAQ (reference sequence). The CDR3 extends over 12 amino acids. After removal of 5 bases from V and 9 bases from J, the junction contained 4 bases not matched to a gene. The CDR3 loop is CASSPQGFEQFF. The CDR3 DNA sequence: TGTGCCAGCAGCCCACAGGGGTTTGAGCAGTTCTTC.

This chain links TRBV12-5 with TRBJ2-7, with D possibly being TRBD1 (6 bases). The germline CDR1 and CDR2 sequences are LGHNT and FRNRAP. V was pared by 5 bases and J by 6 bases, with 11 bases between. This CDR3 is built from 12 residues. CDR3 nucleotide sequence: TGTGCTAGTGGTAGGGGGATAGGCGAGCAGTACTTC. Encoded protein: CASGRGIGEQYF.

The genes are TRBV6-5 and TRBJ1-2; 7 bases align to TRBD1. The germline gives CDR1 MNHEY, CDR2 SVGAGI. Trimming at V came to 7 bases and at J to 7 bases, leaving 9 bases not matched to a gene. The CDR3 spans 13 residues. Here the CDR3 DNA reads TGTGCCAGCAAGATGAGGGGGCCGGGTGGCTACACCTTC. This codes for CASKMRGPGGYTF.

This chain joins TRBV5-1 and TRBJ1-3; D may be TRBD1 (5 bases). Trimming shortened V by 1 base and J by 1 base, and 12 bases separated the two germline ends. CDR1 and CDR2 from the germline V gene are SGHRS and YFSETQ. The CDR3 is made up of 16 amino acids. CDR3 loop: CASSLLLGPSGNTIYF. In nucleotides, the CDR3 is TGCGCCAGCAGCTTGTTGTTGGGGCCATCTGGAAACACCATATATTTT.

The chain has TRBV15 and TRBJ2-5; 9 positions agree with TRBD1. Germline V lookup: CDR1 LNHNV, CDR2 YYDKDF (reference sequence). CDR3 size: 15 residues. V was pared by 4 bases and J by 4 bases, with 7 bases of the junction left unmatched. The CDR3 here is CATSMGQGLRETQYF. The DNA for the CDR3 is TGTGCCACCAGCATGGGACAGGGTTTGAGAGAGACCCAGTACTTC.

This chain connects TRBV6-5 to TRBJ1-1, with no clear D. This CDR3 comprises 13 residues. Looked up from germline, CDR1 is MNHEY and CDR2 is SVGAGI. V lost 0 bases and J 1 base, leaving 3 bases between the germline ends. CDR3 sequence reads: CASSYSRNTEAFF. CDR3 coding DNA: TGTGCCAGCAGTTACTCCCGGAACACTGAAGCTTTCTTT.

The gene calls are TRBV7-8 and TRBJ2-7, with D tentatively TRBD2 (5 bases). The CDR3 runs to 14 residues. V was trimmed by 4 bases and J by 6 bases, leaving 16 bases between them. Germline CDR1 and CDR2: SGHVS and FQNEAQ. The CDR3 DNA is TGTGCCAGCAGCTCCCCGAAGTACGGGGTCGAGCAGTACTTC. The encoded protein is CASSSPKYGVEQYF.